This paragraph covers one T cell receptor (beta chain) sequence. The sample belongs to a study of identical twins. Template switching (which added a universal primer site) was used, and cDNA carried unique molecular identifiers. Using its own MiXCR run on the 5' RACE reads, TCRdb lists one record per CDR3 protein. The sample lists 1.5 million to 2 million distinct CDR3 sequences, around a third occurring once. The CDR3 is made up of 14 amino acids. Germline lookup yields CDR1 DFQATT and CDR2 SNEGSKA (reference sequence). Unmatched junction bases numbered 2, after V lost 2 bases and J lost 7 bases. This chain uses TRBV20-1 with TRBJ1-6, with 10 nucleotides matching TRBD1. The TCR originated in a newborn girl in good health. The specimen sequenced was cord blood. This CDR3 is CSARWTGGNSPLHF. The CDR3 DNA reads as TGCAGTGCTAGATGGACAGGGGGAAATTCACCCCTCCACTTT.